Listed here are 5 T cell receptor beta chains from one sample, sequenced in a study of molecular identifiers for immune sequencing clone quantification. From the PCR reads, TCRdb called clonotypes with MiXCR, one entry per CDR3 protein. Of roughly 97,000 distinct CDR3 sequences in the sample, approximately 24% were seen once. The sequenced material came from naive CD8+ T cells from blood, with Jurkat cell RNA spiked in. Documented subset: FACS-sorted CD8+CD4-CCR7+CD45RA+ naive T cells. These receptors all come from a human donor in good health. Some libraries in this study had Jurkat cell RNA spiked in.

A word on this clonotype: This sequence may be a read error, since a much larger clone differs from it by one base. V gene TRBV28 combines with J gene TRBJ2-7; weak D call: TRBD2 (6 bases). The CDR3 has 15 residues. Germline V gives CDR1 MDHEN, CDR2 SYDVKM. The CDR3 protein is CAGSLGLVRGYEQYF. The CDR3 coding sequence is TGTGCCGGCAGTTTAGGGCTCGTCCGGGGGTACGAGCAGTACTTC.

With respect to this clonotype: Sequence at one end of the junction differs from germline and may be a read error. The CDR3 DNA reads as TGTGTCAGCAGCCCCACACAGGGGGCGGTAAATGAGCAGTTCTTC. Protein sequence: CVSSPTQGAVNEQFF. This rearrangement joins TRBV7-9 to TRBJ2-1; TRBD1 aligns across 9 bases. The germline V gene encodes CDR1 SEHNR and CDR2 FQNEAQ (reference sequence). This CDR3 comprises 15 residues.

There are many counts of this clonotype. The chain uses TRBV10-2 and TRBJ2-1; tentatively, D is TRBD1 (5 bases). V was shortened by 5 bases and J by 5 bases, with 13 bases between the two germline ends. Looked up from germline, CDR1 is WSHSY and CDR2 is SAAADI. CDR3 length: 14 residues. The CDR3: CASSPGPINNEQFF. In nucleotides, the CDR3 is TGCGCCAGCAGTCCAGGGCCCATCAACAATGAGCAGTTCTTC.

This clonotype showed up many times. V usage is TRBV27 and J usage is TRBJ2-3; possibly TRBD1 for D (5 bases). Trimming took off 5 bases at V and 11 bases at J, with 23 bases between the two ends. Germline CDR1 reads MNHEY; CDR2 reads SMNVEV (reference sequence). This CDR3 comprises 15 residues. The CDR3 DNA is TGTGCCAGCAGTCCTCCAGCCGATGCCCAGGGTGTGCAGTATTTT. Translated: CASSPPADAQGVQYF.

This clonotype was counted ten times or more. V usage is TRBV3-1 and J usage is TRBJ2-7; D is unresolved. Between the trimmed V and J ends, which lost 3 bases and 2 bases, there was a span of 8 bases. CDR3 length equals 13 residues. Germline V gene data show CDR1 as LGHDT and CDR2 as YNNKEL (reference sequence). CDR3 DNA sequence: TGTGCCAGCAGCCAGTCGAGTACCTACGAGCAGTACTTC. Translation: CASSQSSTYEQYF.